This TCR beta chain stems from a study of cytomegalovirus exposure and HLA in healthy donors. This CDR3 comprises 11 residues. The V end lost 1 base, the J end lost 9 bases, and 6 bases lay between the germline ends. Germline V gene sequence: CDR1 SGHAT, CDR2 FQNNGV. PCR primers comprised 60 Vbeta and 13 Jbeta primers. In the original analysis: The count from a later analysis was tens of millions of unique TCR beta chains, some 12 million of them shared. Clones were sequenced by immunoSEQ multiplex PCR, and TCRdb holds only the in-frame ones, with some missing. V, J and clone size reflect that table, while D and trimming were determined from the DNA. The data hold about 110,000 clones, with 73% observed a single time. Notes on the study in general: An analysis was carried out later, and it reportedly showed fewer N-insertions in an Asian-associated ancestry cluster than the approximately 660-donor mean. About 150 TCR beta chains were listed as cytomegalovirus-associated.

In the case of this clone: Its cognate antigen is unknown.

The sequenced sample consisted of PBMCs. The chain joins TRBV11-2 to TRBJ2-5; D is perhaps TRBD1 (5 bases). The source is a man between 25 and 39 years old in good health and CMV-seronegative. The CDR3 DNA reads TGTGCCAGCAGCTTAGGGGGCCCCCAGTACTTC. Residues: CASSLGGPQYF.